This T cell receptor beta chain originates from a study of OX40 agonist ivuxolimab in advanced cancers. Whole-study context: Three partial responders included one hepatocellular carcinoma patient and two cutaneous melanoma patients.

The repertoire was sequenced with immunoSEQ multiplex PCR; TCRdb's copy has only in-frame clones and lacks some. The sample has over 45,000 clones, about 86% seen once. Germline loops: CDR1 MNHEY, CDR2 SVGAGI. This CDR3 spans 15 amino acids. Trimming cost V 6 bases and J 0 bases; bases outside gene matches: 6. V and J are TRBV6-5 and TRBJ1-2; 8 bases map to TRBD1. Sequencing used CD4+ or CD8+ T cells sorted from blood, obtained in a trial of the OX40 agonist ivuxolimab. The sequence was collected from an adult with an advanced solid tumor such as melanoma, head and neck, liver or kidney cancer. In nucleotides, the CDR3 is TGTGCCAGCAGCATTGAGGGACAGGCTAACTATGGCTACACCTTC. Its protein product is CASSIEGQANYGYTF.